This T cell receptor beta chain appears in the sequencing data of a study of T cell repertoires in cytomegalovirus infection. Overall study: Carrying CMV and the relevant HLA type showed in public TCR beta signatures.

This clonotype showed up just a few times. The target antigen is unknown. One entry per CDR3 protein, called by TCRdb with MiXCR from the reads. The data contain about 830,000 distinct CDR3 sequences, approximately 32% of them seen just once; the ten biggest clones take up around 12%. Germline CDR1 reads MDHEN; CDR2 reads SYDVKM. This CDR3 spans 20 amino acids. V lost 4 bases to trimming and J lost 4 bases, with 30 bases between them. Specimen: cultured CD8+ T cells from PBMCs, collected from culture after CMV antigen stimulation. The sequence derives from a human donor in good health (CMV status not recorded). Some clones in this sample may be carry-over from other donors' samples. J is TRBJ2-3 and V is TRBV28; a weak D match, TRBD2 (6 bases). The CDR3 here is CASSSILLGGGWRHSDTQYF. The CDR3 DNA sequence: TGTGCCAGCAGTTCCATCCTCCTGGGGGGAGGTTGGAGGCACTCAGATACGCAGTATTTT.